The clone carrying this TCR beta chain was picked up many times. What it recognizes is unknown. This sample stems from a study of regulatory T cells in long-lasting Graves disease. Trimming removed 3 bases at V and 4 bases at J, with 9 bases between. CDR3 length: 13 residues. Germline-derived CDR1 and CDR2 are SGHAT and FQDESV (reference sequence). Overall study findings and caveats: TCR diversity was lower in persistent Graves' patients (versus newly diagnosed ones).

HTBI primers from iRepertoire and Arm-PCR of CDR3 regions yielded the TCR beta libraries. Using its own MiXCR run on the multiplex PCR reads, TCRdb lists one record per CDR3 protein. The data show 300,000 to 500,000 distinct CDR3 sequences, about 20% seen once. Time point reported: persistent/refractory GD, antithyroid drugs over 5 years with positive TRAb. From PBMCs, RNA was extracted and then used to make the TCR library. The gene calls are TRBV11-1 and TRBJ1-1; D gene ambiguous. The clonotype comes from a female donor with Graves disease. The sample was peripheral blood mononuclear cells (PBMCs), taken when the disease was refractory, from a patient treated with antithyroid drugs. CDR3: CASSFLMGTEAFF. The CDR3 coding sequence is TGTGCCAGCAGCTTCCTGATGGGCACTGAAGCTTTCTTT.